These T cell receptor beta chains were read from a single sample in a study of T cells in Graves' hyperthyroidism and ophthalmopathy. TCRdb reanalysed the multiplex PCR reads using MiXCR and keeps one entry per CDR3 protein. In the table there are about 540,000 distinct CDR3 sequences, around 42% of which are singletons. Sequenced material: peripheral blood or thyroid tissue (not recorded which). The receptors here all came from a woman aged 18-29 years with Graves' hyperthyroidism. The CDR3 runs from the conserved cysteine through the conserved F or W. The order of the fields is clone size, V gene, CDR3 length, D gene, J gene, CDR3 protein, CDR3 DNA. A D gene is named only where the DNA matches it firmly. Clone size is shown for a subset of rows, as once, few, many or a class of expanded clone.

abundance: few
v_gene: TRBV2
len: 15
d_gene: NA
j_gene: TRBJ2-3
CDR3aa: CASKLTGYGTDTQYF
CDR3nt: TGTGCCAGCAAGCTCACAGGGTATGGCACAGATACGCAGTATTTT

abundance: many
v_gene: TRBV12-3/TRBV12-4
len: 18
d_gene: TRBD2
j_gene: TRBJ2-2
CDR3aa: CASCPSPGLAGGTGELFF
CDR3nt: TGTGCCAGCTGTCCATCACCGGGACTAGCGGGAGGTACCGGGGAGCTGTTTTTT

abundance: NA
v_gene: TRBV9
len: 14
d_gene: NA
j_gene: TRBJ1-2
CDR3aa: CASGVSREDYGYTF
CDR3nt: TGTGCCAGCGGCGTATCCAGGGAAGACTATGGCTACACCTTC

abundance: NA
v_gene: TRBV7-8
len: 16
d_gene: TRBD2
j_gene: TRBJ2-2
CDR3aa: CASSLASGRGTGELFF
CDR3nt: TGTGCCAGCAGCTTAGCTAGCGGGAGGGGAACCGGGGAGCTGTTTTTT

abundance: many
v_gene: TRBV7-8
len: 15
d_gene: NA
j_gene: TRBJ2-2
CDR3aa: CASSLVVTPTGELFF
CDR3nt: TGTGCCAGCAGCTTAGTCGTGACTCCTACCGGGGAGCTGTTTTTT

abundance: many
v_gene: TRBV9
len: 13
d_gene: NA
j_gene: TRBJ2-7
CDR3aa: CASSVIGGDEQYF
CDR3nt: TGTGCCAGCAGCGTAATAGGAGGGGACGAGCAGTACTTC

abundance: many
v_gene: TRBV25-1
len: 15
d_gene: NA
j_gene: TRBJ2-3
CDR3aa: CATNARRDYTDTQYF
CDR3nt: TGTGCCACGAACGCTAGGCGGGATTACACAGATACGCAGTATTTT

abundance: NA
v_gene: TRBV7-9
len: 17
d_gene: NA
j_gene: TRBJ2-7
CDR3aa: CASSLDIPGGSGYEQYF
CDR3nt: TGTGCCAGCAGCTTAGATATCCCCGGGGGTAGCGGCTACGAGCAGTACTTC

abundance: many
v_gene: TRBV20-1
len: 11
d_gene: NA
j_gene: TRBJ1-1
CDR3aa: CSTRQNTEAFF
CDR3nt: TGCAGTACCCGACAGAACACTGAAGCTTTCTTT

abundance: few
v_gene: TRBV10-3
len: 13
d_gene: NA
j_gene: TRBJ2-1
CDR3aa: CAISGREGNEQFF
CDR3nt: TGTGCCATCAGTGGGCGGGAAGGCAATGAGCAGTTCTTC

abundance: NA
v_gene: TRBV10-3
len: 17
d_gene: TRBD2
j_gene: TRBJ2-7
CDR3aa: CAISAHEGYAGAHEQYF
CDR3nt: TGTGCCATCAGTGCTCACGAGGGGTACGCGGGAGCCCACGAGCAGTACTTC

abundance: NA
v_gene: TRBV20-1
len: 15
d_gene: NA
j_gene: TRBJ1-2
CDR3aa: CSTSPRMGSNYGYTF
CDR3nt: TGCAGTACCTCCCCGAGAATGGGGTCTAACTATGGCTACACCTTC

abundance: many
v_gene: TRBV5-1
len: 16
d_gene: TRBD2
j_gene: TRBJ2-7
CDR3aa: CASSLELAGGSYEQYF
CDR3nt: TGCGCCAGCAGCTTGGAACTAGCGGGAGGGTCCTACGAGCAGTACTTC

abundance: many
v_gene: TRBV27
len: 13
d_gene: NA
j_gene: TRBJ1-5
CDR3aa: CASTPGLGQPQHF
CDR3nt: TGTGCCAGCACCCCAGGGTTGGGTCAGCCCCAGCATTTT

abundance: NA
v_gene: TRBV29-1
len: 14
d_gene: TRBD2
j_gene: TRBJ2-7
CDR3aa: CSQSLAGGPSEQYF
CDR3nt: TGCAGCCAATCACTAGCGGGAGGGCCGTCGGAGCAGTACTTC

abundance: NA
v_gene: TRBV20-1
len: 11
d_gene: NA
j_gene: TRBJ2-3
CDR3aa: CSATADDTQYF
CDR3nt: TGCAGTGCTACGGCCGACGATACGCAGTATTTT

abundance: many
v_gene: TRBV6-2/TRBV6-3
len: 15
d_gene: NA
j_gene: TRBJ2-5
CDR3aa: CASSYSKRGVETQYF
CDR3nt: TGTGCCAGCAGTTACTCGAAACGAGGTGTCGAGACCCAGTACTTC

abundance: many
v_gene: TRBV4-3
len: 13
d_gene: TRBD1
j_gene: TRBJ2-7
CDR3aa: CASSLITGDEQYF
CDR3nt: TGCGCCAGCAGCCTCATCACAGGGGACGAGCAGTACTTC

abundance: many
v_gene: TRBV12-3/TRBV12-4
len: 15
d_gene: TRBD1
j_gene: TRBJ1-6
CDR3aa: CASSPRDRGNSPLHF
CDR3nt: TGTGCCAGCAGTCCCCGGGACAGGGGAAATTCACCCCTCCACTTT

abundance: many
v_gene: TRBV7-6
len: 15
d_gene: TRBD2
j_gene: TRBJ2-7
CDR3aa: CASSSLSGGLPEQYF
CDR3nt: TGTGCCAGCAGCTCCCTTTCGGGAGGCTTGCCCGAGCAGTACTTC

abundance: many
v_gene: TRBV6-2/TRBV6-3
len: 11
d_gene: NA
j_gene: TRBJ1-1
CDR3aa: CAVVWSTEAFF
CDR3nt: TGTGCCGTAGTCTGGAGCACTGAAGCTTTCTTT

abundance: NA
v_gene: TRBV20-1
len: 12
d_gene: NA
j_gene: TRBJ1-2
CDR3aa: CSARTDFYGCTF
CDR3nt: NA

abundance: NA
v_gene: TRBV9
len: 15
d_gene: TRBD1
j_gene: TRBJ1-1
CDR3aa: CASSVAGTGRTEAFF
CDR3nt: TGTGCCAGCAGCGTAGCCGGGACAGGGAGAACTGAAGCTTTCTTT

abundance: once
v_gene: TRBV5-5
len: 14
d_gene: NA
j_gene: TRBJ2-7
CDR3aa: CACSLRGRSYEQYF
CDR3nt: TGTGCCTGCAGCTTGAGGGGGAGATCCTACGAGCAGTACTTC

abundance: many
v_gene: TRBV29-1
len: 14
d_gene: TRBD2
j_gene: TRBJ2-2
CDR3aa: CSVERGVRVGELFF
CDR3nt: TGCAGCGTTGAGCGGGGGGTCCGGGTTGGGGAGCTGTTTTTT

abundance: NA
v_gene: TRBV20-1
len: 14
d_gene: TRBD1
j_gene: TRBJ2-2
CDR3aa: CSATGQAGPGELFF
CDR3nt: TGCAGTGCTACGGGACAGGCGGGGCCCGGGGAGCTGTTTTTT